The 11 T cell receptor beta chains presented below share a single source sample, sequenced in a study of technical replicates of blood from a few donors. Generated by immunoSEQ multiplex PCR, the TCRdb table keeps only in-frame clones and is missing some. The sample carries about 93,000 clones, nearly 97% recorded once. The sample was T cells isolated from PBMCs. Source of these receptors: a human donor in good health.

The chain combines TRBV29-1 with TRBJ2-1; 8 nucleotides agree with TRBD1. Germline assignment: CDR1 SQVTM and CDR2 ANQGSEA. There are 15 residues in the CDR3. V lost 7 bases and J lost 4; bases outside the gene matches: 12. CDR3 coding DNA: TGCAGCGGACGACAGGGGACATTACCTTACAATGAGCAGTTCTTC. Its protein is CSGRQGTLPYNEQFF.

The J gene is TRBJ2-5, the V gene TRBV12-5; TRBD2 matches 7 bases. V shed 6 bases, J shed 0 bases, and the junction held 19 bases outside the gene matches. CDR1 and CDR2 (germline): LGHNT, FRNRAP. CDR3 size: 19 residues. CDR3 nucleotide sequence: TGTGCTAGTGGCTGGACCCTCGCGAGGGAGGGGCTATACCAAGAGACCCAGTACTTC. Translation: CASGWTLAREGLYQETQYF.

The chain joins TRBV18 to TRBJ1-4; maybe TRBD1 (5 bases). The germline V gene encodes CDR1 KGHSH and CDR2 LQKENI. Trimming removed 5 bases at V and 0 bases at J, with 13 bases between. The CDR3 totals 16 residues. CDR3 amino acids: CASSRLGPPTNEKLFF. The DNA of the CDR3 is TGTGCCAGCTCAAGGCTGGGGCCGCCAACTAATGAAAAACTGTTTTTT. Full variable domain (missing parts from reference TRBV18 and TRBJ1-4): NAGVMQNPRHLVRRRGQEARLRCSPMKGHSHVYWYRQLPEEGLKFMVYLQKENIIDESGMPKERFSAEFPKEGPSILRIQQVVRGDSAAYFCASSRLGPPTNEKLFFGSGTQLSVL.

The chain carries TRBV6-4 and TRBJ2-1; TRBD1 matches at 7 bases. The CDR3 extends over 16 amino acids. With 0 bases clipped from V and 7 bases from J, the junction kept 9 bases outside the gene matches. The germline CDR1 and CDR2 sequences are MRHNA and SNTAGT. The CDR3 bases are TGTGCCAGCAGTGACTCGAGGGACAGTCCGATGAATGAGCAGTTCTTC. Encoded protein: CASSDSRDSPMNEQFF.

The rearrangement joins TRBV7-9 to TRBJ1-3, with D unclear. Germline-derived CDR1 and CDR2 are SEHNR and FQNEAQ (reference sequence). CDR3 size: 13 residues. V was shortened by 8 bases and J by 0 bases, with 8 bases between the two germline ends. Here the CDR3 reads CASRVSSGNTIYF. DNA of the CDR3: TGTGCCAGCCGGGTGAGCTCTGGAAACACCATATATTTT.

This clone was seen once. CDR3 amino acids: CSALKGGTQYF. As DNA, the CDR3 is TGCAGTGCCCTTAAAGGGGGTACGCAGTATTTT. The genes are TRBV20-1 and TRBJ2-3; tentatively, D is TRBD1 (6 bases). Trimming removed 6 bases at V and 8 bases at J, with 12 bases between. The CDR3 totals 11 residues. Germline CDR1 reads DFQATT; CDR2 reads SNEGSKA (reference sequence).

This chain connects TRBV5-1 to TRBJ2-7; 7 bases are shared with TRBD2. The CDR3 is 15 residues long. Unmatched junction bases numbered 6, after V lost 0 bases and J lost 3 bases. Germline CDR1 and CDR2: SGHRS and YFSETQ. In nucleotides, the CDR3 is TGCGCCAGCAGCTTGGGAGCGGGGACGGTCTACGAGCAGTACTTC. Its translation: CASSLGAGTVYEQYF. The full variable domain, rest sourced from reference TRBV5-1 and TRBJ2-7, is KAGVTQTPRYLIKTRGQQVTLSCSPISGHRSVSWYQQTPGQGLQFLFEYFSETQRNKGNFPGRFSGRQFSNSRSEMNVSTLELGDSALYLCASSLGAGTVYEQYFGPGTRLTVT.

The CDR3 bases are TGCGCCAGCAGTCCAACACGGCCACTAGCGGGCCCAGATACGCAGTATTTT. Encoded protein: CASSPTRPLAGPDTQYF. The chain combines TRBV5-1 with TRBJ2-3; 9 bases are a match to TRBD2. CDR3 length: 17 residues. Germline-derived CDR1 and CDR2 are SGHRS and YFSETQ. The J segment lost 4 bases and the V segment lost 5 bases, leaving 14 bases of the junction unmatched.

This clone was counted only a few times. The rearrangement uses TRBV7-9 and TRBJ2-7; possibly TRBD2 for D (5 bases). The CDR3 is 15 residues long. V lost 6 bases, J lost 2 bases, and 17 bases lay in between. Germline-derived CDR1 and CDR2 are SEHNR and FQNEAQ (reference sequence). The CDR3 spells CASSQAVLATYEQYF. CDR3 in DNA: TGTGCCAGCAGTCAAGCGGTGCTGGCTACCTACGAGCAGTACTTC.

This chain links TRBV4-1 with TRBJ2-3, with TRBD1 matching 7 bases. Germline loops: CDR1 MGHRA, CDR2 YSYEKL. V dropped 6 bases and J dropped 1; count of bases not matched to a gene: 7. The CDR3 is 15 amino acids. The CDR3 sequence is CASRPIGQGTDTQYF. CDR3 sequence (DNA): TGCGCCAGCAGACCTATCGGACAGGGCACAGATACGCAGTATTTT.

The chain joins TRBV5-1 to TRBJ2-1, with 11 nucleotides matching TRBD2. The CDR3 sequence is 15 residues long. With V trimmed by 0 bases and J by 8 bases, 4 bases remained unmatched. Germline loops: CDR1 SGHRS, CDR2 YFSETQ. This chain's CDR3 is CASSLGLAGSHEQFF. The CDR3 DNA follows: TGCGCCAGCAGCTTGGGACTAGCGGGGAGCCATGAGCAGTTCTTC.